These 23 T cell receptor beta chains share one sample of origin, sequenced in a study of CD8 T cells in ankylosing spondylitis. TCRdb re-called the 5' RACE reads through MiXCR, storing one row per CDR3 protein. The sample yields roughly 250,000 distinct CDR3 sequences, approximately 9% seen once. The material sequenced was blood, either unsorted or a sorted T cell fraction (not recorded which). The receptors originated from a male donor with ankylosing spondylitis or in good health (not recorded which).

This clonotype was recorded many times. CDR3: CSASDRVHYEQYF. CDR3 DNA: TGCAGTGCTTCCGACAGGGTCCACTACGAGCAGTACTTC. The genes are TRBV20-1 and TRBJ2-7; TRBD1 aligns across 7 bases. CDR1 and CDR2 from the germline V gene are DFQATT and SNEGSKA (reference sequence). This CDR3 is built from 13 residues. The J segment lost 3 bases and the V segment lost 5 bases, leaving 7 bases of the junction unmatched.

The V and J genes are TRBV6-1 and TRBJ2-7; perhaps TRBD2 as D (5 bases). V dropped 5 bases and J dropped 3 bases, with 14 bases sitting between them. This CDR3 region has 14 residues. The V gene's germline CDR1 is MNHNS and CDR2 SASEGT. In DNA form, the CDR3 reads TGTGCCAGCAGTCCGACCCTGAGGGTCTACGAGCAGTACTTC. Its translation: CASSPTLRVYEQYF.

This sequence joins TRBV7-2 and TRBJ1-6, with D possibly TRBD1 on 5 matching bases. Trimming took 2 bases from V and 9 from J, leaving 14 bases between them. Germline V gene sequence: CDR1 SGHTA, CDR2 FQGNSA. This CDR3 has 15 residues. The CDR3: CASSLRPQGGSPLHF. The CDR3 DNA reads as TGTGCCAGCAGCTTAAGGCCGCAGGGCGGTTCACCCCTCCACTTT.

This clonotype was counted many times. CDR3 amino acids: CASSLDGYSRIQYF. As DNA, the CDR3 is TGTGCCAGCAGCTTGGACGGTTATTCACGCATTCAGTACTTC. The genes are TRBV7-2 and TRBJ2-4; D unresolved. This CDR3 has 14 residues. Trimming left V 3 bases short and J 9 bases short, with 15 bases between. Germline lookup yields CDR1 SGHTA and CDR2 FQGNSA.

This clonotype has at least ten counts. CDR3 nucleotide sequence: TGTGCCAGCAGCTTAACCGTAGCCACTGAAGCTTTCTTT. Its translation: CASSLTVATEAFF. The chain couples TRBV7-2 to TRBJ1-1; the D is unclear. Germline V gene lookup returns CDR1 SGHTA and CDR2 FQGNSA. This CDR3 region has 13 residues. V was cut by 2 bases and J by 4 bases, with 8 bases left in between.

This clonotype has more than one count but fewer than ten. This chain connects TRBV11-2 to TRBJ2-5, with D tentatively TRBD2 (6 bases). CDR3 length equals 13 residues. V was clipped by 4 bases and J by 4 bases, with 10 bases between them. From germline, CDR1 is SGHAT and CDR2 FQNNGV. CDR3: CASSWMEGETQYF. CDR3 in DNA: TGTGCCAGCAGCTGGATGGAGGGAGAGACCCAGTACTTC. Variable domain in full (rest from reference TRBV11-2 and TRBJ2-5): EAGVAQSPRYKIIEKRQSVAFWCNPISGHATLYWYQQILGQGPKLLIQFQNNGVVDDSQLPKDRFSAERLKGVDSTLKIQPAKLEDSAVYLCASSWMEGETQYFGPGTRLLVL.

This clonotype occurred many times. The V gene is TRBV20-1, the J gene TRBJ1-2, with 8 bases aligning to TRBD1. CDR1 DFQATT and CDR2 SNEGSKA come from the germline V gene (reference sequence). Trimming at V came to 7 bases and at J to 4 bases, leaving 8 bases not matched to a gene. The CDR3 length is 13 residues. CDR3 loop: CSVPDRASYGYTF. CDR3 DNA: TGCAGTGTACCGGACAGGGCTAGCTATGGCTACACCTTC.

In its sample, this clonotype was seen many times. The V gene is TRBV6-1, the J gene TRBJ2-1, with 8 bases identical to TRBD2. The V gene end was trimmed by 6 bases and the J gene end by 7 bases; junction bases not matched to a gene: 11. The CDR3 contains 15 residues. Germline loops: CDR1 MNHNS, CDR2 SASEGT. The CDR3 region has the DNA TGTGCCAGCAGGAGATCGAACGGGAGGGCGAATGAGCAGTTCTTC. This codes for CASRRSNGRANEQFF.

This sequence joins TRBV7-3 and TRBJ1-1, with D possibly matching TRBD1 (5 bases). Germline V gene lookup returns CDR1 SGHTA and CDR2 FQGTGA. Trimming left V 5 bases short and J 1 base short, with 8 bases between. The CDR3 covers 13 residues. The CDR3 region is CASSEGQNTEAFF. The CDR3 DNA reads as TGTGCCAGCAGCGAAGGACAGAACACTGAAGCTTTCTTT. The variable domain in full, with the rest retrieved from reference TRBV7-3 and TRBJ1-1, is GAGVSQTPSNKVTEKGKYVELRCDPISGHTALYWYRQSLGQGPEFLIYFQGTGAADDSGLPNDRFFAVRPEGSVSTLKIQRTERGDSAVYLCASSEGQNTEAFFGQGTRLTVV.

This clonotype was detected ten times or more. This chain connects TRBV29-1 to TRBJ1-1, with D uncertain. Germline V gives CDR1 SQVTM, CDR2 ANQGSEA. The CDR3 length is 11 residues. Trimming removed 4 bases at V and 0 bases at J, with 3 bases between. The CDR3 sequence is CSVGVNTEAFF. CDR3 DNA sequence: TGCAGCGTTGGGGTGAACACTGAAGCTTTCTTT. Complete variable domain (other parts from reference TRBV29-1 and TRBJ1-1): SAVISQKPSRDICQRGTSLTIQCQVDSQVTMMFWYRQQPGQSLTLIATANQGSEATYESGFVIDKFPISRPNLTFSTLTVSNMSPEDSSIYLCSVGVNTEAFFGQGTRLTVV.

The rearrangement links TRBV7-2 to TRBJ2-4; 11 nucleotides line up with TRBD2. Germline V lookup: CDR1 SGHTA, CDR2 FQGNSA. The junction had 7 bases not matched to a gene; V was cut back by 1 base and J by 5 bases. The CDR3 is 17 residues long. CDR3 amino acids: CASSLGGGLAGQNIQYF. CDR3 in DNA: TGTGCCAGCAGCTTAGGAGGAGGACTAGCGGGCCAAAACATTCAGTACTTC. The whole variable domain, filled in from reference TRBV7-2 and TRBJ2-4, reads GAGVSQSPSNKVTEKGKDVELRCDPISGHTALYWYRQSLGQGLEFLIYFQGNSAPDKSGLPSDRFSAERTGGSVSTLTIQRTQQEDSAVYLCASSLGGGLAGQNIQYFGAGTRLSVL.

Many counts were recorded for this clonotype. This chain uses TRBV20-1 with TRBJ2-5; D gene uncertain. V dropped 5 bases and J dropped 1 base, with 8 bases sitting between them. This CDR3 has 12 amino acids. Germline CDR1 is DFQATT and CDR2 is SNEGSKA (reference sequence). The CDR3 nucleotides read TGCAGTGCTGGAGTTATCCAAGAGACCCAGTACTTC. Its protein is CSAGVIQETQYF.

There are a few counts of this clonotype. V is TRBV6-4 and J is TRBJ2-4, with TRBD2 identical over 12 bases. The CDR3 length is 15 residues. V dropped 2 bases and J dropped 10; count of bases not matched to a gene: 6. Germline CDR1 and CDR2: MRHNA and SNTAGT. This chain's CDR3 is CASSDPTSGGRIQYF. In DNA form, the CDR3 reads TGTGCCAGCAGTGACCCGACTAGCGGGGGCCGGATTCAGTACTTC.

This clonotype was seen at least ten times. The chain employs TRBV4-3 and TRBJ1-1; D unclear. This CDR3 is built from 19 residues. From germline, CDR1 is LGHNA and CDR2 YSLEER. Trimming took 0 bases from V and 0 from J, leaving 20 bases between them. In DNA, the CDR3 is TGCGCCAGCAGCCAAGATTACACGGGGAATTTAGACATGAACACTGAAGCTTTCTTT. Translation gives CASSQDYTGNLDMNTEAFF.

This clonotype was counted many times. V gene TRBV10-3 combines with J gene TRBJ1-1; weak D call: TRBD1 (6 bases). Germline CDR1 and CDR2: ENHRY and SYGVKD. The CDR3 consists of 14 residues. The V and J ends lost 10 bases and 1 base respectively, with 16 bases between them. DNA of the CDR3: TGTGCCACCAGCAGTAGAGGGGGGAACACTGAAGCTTTCTTT. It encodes CATSSRGGNTEAFF.

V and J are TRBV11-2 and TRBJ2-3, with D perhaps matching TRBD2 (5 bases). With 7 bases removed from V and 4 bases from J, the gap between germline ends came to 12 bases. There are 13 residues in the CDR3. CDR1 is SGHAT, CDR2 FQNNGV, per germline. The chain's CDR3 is CASKRTGADTQYF. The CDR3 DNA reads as TGTGCCAGCAAGAGGACCGGGGCAGATACGCAGTATTTT.

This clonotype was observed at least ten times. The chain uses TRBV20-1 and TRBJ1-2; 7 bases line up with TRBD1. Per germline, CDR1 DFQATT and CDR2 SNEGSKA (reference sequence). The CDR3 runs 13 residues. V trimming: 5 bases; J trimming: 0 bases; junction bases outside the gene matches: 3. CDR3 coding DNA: TGCAGTGCTCGGGACAGCTCTAACTATGGCTACACCTTC. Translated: CSARDSSNYGYTF.

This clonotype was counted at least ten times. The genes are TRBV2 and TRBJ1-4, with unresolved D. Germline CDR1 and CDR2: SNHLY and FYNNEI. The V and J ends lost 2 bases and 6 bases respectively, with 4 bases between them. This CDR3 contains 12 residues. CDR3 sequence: CASSERDEKLFF. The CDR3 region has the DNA TGTGCCAGCAGTGAAAGGGATGAAAAACTGTTTTTT.

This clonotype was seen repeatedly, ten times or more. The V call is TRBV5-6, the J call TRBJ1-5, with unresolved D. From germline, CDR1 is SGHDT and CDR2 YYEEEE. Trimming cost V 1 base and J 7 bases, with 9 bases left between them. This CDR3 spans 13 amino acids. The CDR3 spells CASSLHGSQPQHF. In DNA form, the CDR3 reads TGTGCCAGCAGCTTGCATGGCAGCCAGCCCCAGCATTTT. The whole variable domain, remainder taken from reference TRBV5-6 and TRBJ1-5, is DAGVTQSPTHLIKTRGQQVTLRCSPKSGHDTVSWYQQALGQGPQFIFQYYEEEERQRGNFPDRFSGHQFPNYSSELNVNALLLGDSALYLCASSLHGSQPQHFGDGTRLSIL.

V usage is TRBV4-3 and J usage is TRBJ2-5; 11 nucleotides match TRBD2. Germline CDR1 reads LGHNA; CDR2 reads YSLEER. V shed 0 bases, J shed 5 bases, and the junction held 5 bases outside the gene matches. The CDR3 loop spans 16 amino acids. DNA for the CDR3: TGCGCCAGCAGCCAAGATACCTCTAGCGGGGGGGAGACCCAGTACTTC. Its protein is CASSQDTSSGGETQYF.

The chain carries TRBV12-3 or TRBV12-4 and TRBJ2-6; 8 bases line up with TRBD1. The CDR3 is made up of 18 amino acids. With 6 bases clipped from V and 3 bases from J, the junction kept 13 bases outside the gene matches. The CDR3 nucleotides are TGTGCCAGCAGCCTTGGGACAGGTCCTTCGAGTGGGGCCAACGTCCTGACTTTC. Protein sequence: CASSLGTGPSSGANVLTF.

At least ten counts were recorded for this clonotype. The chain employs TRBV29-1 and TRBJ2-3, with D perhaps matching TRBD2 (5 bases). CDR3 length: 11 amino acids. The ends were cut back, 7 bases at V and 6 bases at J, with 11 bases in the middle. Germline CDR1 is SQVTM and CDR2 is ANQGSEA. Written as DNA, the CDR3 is TGCAGCGAGAGCGGTCCCGATACGCAGTATTTT. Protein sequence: CSESGPDTQYF.

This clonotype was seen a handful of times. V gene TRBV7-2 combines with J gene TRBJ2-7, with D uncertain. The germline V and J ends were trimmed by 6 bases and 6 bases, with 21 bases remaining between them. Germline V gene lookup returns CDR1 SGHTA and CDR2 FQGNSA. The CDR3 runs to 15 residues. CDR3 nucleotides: TGTGCCAGCAGGGAAGGGCTTGGCGGATCGTCCGAGCAGTACTTC. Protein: CASREGLGGSSEQYF.